This T cell receptor beta chain was sequenced in a study of blood T cell repertoires in COVID-19. About the research overall: The United States, Italy and Spain were the sources of the acute and convalescent COVID-19 samples. Sources were T cells, B-cell-depleted T cells, or PBMCs; the material itself was cDNA or gDNA.

Original methodology: Amplifying reference gene primers gave estimates of nucleated cell counts. TCRdb's table, derived via immunoSEQ multiplex PCR, lists solely in-frame clones and lacks some. The DNA was the basis for D and trimming; V, J and clone size are from that table. Of about 160,000 clones in the sample, 80% to 90% were seen once. Germline-derived CDR1 and CDR2 are ENHRY and SYGVKD. Trimming took 6 bases from V and 4 from J, leaving 10 bases between them. The length of the CDR3 is 12 residues. The source material was peripheral blood. This clonotype was obtained from a man in his forties or fifties who had recovered from COVID-19. The chain recombines TRBV10-3 with TRBJ2-7; D ambiguous. CDR3 nucleotides: TGTGCCATCAGCCATAACAGTTACGAGCAGTACTTC. As protein: CAISHNSYEQYF.